The clone carrying this TCR beta chain was observed a few times. Other nucleotide sequences from this sample produce the same CDR3. The authors extracted RNA and reverse transcribed it into cDNA as the sequencing template. Clones were sequenced by immunoSEQ multiplex PCR, and TCRdb holds only the in-frame ones, with some missing. Altogether around 250,000 clones are present, about 68% being singletons, with the ten largest covering around 1.2%. The data are from a study of CD8+ T cells in alopecia areata. The ends lost 6 bases at V and 2 bases at J; junction bases unmatched: 4. In germline, CDR1 is SQVTM, CDR2 ANQGSEA. The CDR3 extends over 13 amino acids.

The genes are TRBV29-1 and TRBJ2-5, with 9 bases matching TRBD2. Sequencing used CD4+ T cells sorted from blood, obtained at week 0. The source of this sequence is a human donor with alopecia areata. This CDR3 reads CSVVTSGQETQYF. Written as DNA, the CDR3 is TGCAGCGTGGTGACTAGCGGACAAGAGACCCAGTACTTC.